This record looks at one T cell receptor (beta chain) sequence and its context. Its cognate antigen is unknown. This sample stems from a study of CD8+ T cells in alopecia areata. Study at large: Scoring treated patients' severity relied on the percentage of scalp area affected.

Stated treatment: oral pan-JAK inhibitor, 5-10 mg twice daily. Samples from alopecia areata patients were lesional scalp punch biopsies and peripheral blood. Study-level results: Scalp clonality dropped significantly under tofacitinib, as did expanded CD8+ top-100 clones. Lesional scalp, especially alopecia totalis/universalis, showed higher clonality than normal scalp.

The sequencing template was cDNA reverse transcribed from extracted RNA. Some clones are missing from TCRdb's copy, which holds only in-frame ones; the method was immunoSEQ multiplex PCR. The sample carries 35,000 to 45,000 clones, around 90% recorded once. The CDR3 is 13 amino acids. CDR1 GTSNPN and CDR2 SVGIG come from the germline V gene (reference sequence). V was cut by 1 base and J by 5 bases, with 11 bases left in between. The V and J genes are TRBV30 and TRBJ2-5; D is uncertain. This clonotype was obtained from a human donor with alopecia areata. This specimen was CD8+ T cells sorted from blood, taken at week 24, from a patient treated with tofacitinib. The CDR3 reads CAWSATGEETQYF. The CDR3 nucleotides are TGTGCCTGGAGTGCCACCGGCGAGGAGACCCAGTACTTC.